One and the same sample provided the 22 T cell receptor beta chains below, sequenced in a study of early T cells in non-severe SARS-CoV-2 infection (dated by TCRdb to the early 2020s). The library was generated by 5' RACE. TCRdb records NextSeq 500 as the sequencer. Clones were called with MiXCR by TCRdb after fastp trimmed the public reads at Q25, and only in-frame beta chains were retained. Entries are consolidated by CDR3 protein sequence, retaining the most common genes and DNA. This sample gives around 45,000 distinct CDR3 sequences in total; about 4% of them show up just once. The top ten constitute roughly 3% of the sample. The specimen was whole blood. These receptors all come from an adult who was a healthcare worker with PCR-confirmed SARS-CoV-2 infection or an uninfected control (not recorded which).

This clonotype was observed at least ten times. The chain is built from TRBV10-3 and TRBJ1-1, with D possibly matching TRBD1 (5 bases). Germline assignment: CDR1 ENHRY and CDR2 SYGVKD. V lost 4 bases, J lost 1 base, and 19 bases lay in between. CDR3 length: 17 residues. In nucleotides, the CDR3 is TGTGCCATCAGTGTAACTCTAGCGGGACGGGGGAACACTGAAGCTTTCTTT. Translation gives CAISVTLAGRGNTEAFF.

Ten or more counts support this clonotype. The CDR3 region is CSASGTKGTDTQYF. CDR3 nucleotides: TGCAGTGCTTCCGGGACCAAGGGCACAGATACGCAGTATTTT. The chain has TRBV20-1 and TRBJ2-3; D could derive from TRBD1 or TRBD2 (5 bases each). The germline CDR1 and CDR2 sequences are DFQATT and SNEGSKA (reference sequence). V lost 5 bases, J lost 1 base, and 13 bases lay in between. This CDR3 is 14 amino acids long.

This sequence joins TRBV6-2 or TRBV6-3 and TRBJ1-4, with TRBD1 identical over 10 bases. There are 16 residues in the CDR3. The trim removed 5 bases at V and 7 bases at J, leaving 10 bases unmatched. From germline, CDR1 is MNHEY and CDR2 SVGEGT. CDR3 DNA: TGTGCCAGCAGTGACCCGCCAGGGACAGGGGCTGAAAAACTGTTTTTT. Protein: CASSDPPGTGAEKLFF.

This clonotype was picked up many times. The chain has TRBV5-1 and TRBJ1-1, with D tentatively TRBD1 (5 bases). The V gene's germline CDR1 is SGHRS and CDR2 YFSETQ. The CDR3 is 16 amino acids. Trimming stripped 5 bases from V and 0 bases from J, with 17 bases between. The DNA of the CDR3 is TGCGCCAGCAGTTATGACGGGGGACGCTTGAACACTGAAGCTTTCTTT. It codes for CASSYDGGRLNTEAFF.

This clonotype appeared a few times. This chain links TRBV15 with TRBJ2-1, with 9 bases identical to TRBD2. Germline V gene sequence: CDR1 LNHNV, CDR2 YYDKDF (reference sequence). This CDR3 region has 17 residues. Trimming at V came to 5 bases and at J to 4 bases, leaving 12 bases not matched to a gene. As DNA, the CDR3 is TGTGCCACCAGCCCCGGGGAAGGCGGGAGGGAGTACAATGAGCAGTTCTTC. This sequence encodes CATSPGEGGREYNEQFF.

The V gene is TRBV5-1, the J gene TRBJ1-6; tentatively, D is TRBD1 (6 bases). The CDR3 has 15 residues. V lost 4 bases and J 8 bases, leaving 16 bases between the germline ends. Germline assignment: CDR1 SGHRS and CDR2 YFSETQ. This CDR3 is CASSLQGGVDSPLHF. The CDR3 region has the DNA TGCGCCAGCAGCCTACAGGGAGGCGTAGATTCACCCCTCCACTTT.

Ten or more counts support this clonotype. The chain joins TRBV10-3 to TRBJ2-2; 9 positions match TRBD2. The CDR3 is 16 residues long. Trimming cost V 2 bases and J 5 bases; bases outside gene matches: 6. Germline V gene lookup returns CDR1 ENHRY and CDR2 SYGVKD. The chain's CDR3 is CAISETAGGRTGELFF. CDR3 in DNA: TGTGCCATCAGTGAGACGGCGGGAGGGCGGACCGGGGAGCTGTTTTTT.

This clonotype was counted ten times or more. The V call is TRBV3-1, the J call TRBJ2-3; 7 nucleotides agree with TRBD2. With 3 bases clipped from V and 2 bases from J, the junction kept 17 bases outside the gene matches. The germline V gene encodes CDR1 LGHDT and CDR2 YNNKEL (reference sequence). This CDR3 is 19 amino acids long. CDR3 sequence (DNA): TGTGCCAGCAGCCACGCTCTTGGTAGGAGAGCGGGGTACACAGATACGCAGTATTTT. Protein: CASSHALGRRAGYTDTQYF.

In its sample, this clonotype was seen a few times. One end of the junction does not line up with germline, which may come from a read error. The chain carries TRBV12-3 or TRBV12-4 and TRBJ1-2; D remains unclear. The CDR3 consists of 12 residues. The CDR3 DNA is TGTGCCAGCAGATCGGGGTACTATGGCTACAGCTTC. It is translated as CASRSGYYGYSF.

This clonotype was counted many times. This chain uses TRBV2 with TRBJ2-1; 9 bases line up with TRBD1. The V segment lost 2 bases and the J segment 3 bases; nucleotides outside the gene matches: 2. The CDR3 sequence is 15 residues long. CDR1 SNHLY and CDR2 FYNNEI come from the germline V gene. The CDR3 nucleotides are TGTGCCAGCAGTGAATGGGGACAGGGCTACAATGAGCAGTTCTTC. It translates to CASSEWGQGYNEQFF. The entire variable domain, with the rest obtained from reference TRBV2 and TRBJ2-1, is as follows: EPEVTQTPSHQVTQMGQEVILRCVPISNHLYFYWYRQILGQKVEFLVSFYNNEISEKSEIFDDQFSVERPDGSNFTLKIRSTKLEDSAMYFCASSEWGQGYNEQFFGPGTRLTVL.

The sample holds many counts of this clonotype. As DNA, the CDR3 is TGTGCCAGCAGCTTGGGGACAGGGAATGAGAATGAGCAGTTCTTC. Its protein product is CASSLGTGNENEQFF. J is TRBJ2-1 and V is TRBV11-2, with 9 nucleotides matching TRBD1. The V gene end was trimmed by 3 bases and the J gene end by 7 bases; junction bases not matched to a gene: 7. This CDR3 is built from 15 residues. Germline lookup yields CDR1 SGHAT and CDR2 FQNNGV.

This clonotype was seen repeatedly, ten times or more. This chain links TRBV20-1 with TRBJ1-5; D might be TRBD1 (6 bases). The germline gives CDR1 DFQATT, CDR2 SNEGSKA (reference sequence). The CDR3 sequence is 15 residues long. Between the trimmed V and J ends, which lost 1 base and 5 bases, there was a span of 15 bases. The chain's CDR3 is CSARVGGGLHQPQHF. DNA of the CDR3: TGCAGTGCTAGAGTAGGAGGGGGTCTCCATCAGCCCCAGCATTTT.

This clonotype has at least ten counts. The J gene is TRBJ2-3, the V gene TRBV6-5; 11 nucleotides line up with TRBD2. The CDR3 has 16 residues. After removal of 0 bases from V and 5 bases from J, the junction contained 4 bases not matched to a gene. CDR1 MNHEY and CDR2 SVGAGI come from the germline V gene. This chain's CDR3 is CASSYSFTSGGDTQYF. In nucleotides, the CDR3 is TGTGCCAGCAGTTACTCCTTTACTAGCGGGGGAGATACGCAGTATTTT.

This clonotype was counted many times. The chain combines TRBV18 with TRBJ2-5; perhaps TRBD1 as D (5 bases). V lost 8 bases and J lost 1, with 11 bases in between. The CDR3 length is 13 residues. Germline V gene sequence: CDR1 KGHSH, CDR2 LQKENI. CDR3 residues: CASGRAPQETQYF. DNA for the CDR3: TGTGCCAGCGGCAGGGCGCCCCAAGAGACCCAGTACTTC.

The table lists this clonotype with many counts. The chain joins TRBV6-1 to TRBJ1-1, with a possible D match to TRBD1 (6 bases). V shed 2 bases and J shed 3 bases, with 10 bases lying between them. Germline CDR1 reads MNHNS; CDR2 reads SASEGT. The length of the CDR3 is 14 residues. The chain's CDR3 is CASSERGKDTEAFF. The CDR3 DNA reads as TGTGCCAGCAGTGAAAGGGGGAAGGACACTGAAGCTTTCTTT.

The sample holds many counts of this clonotype. CDR3 sequence reads: CSVLQDPLSNQPQHF. CDR3 in DNA: TGCAGCGTCCTGCAGGACCCTCTAAGCAATCAGCCCCAGCATTTT. V is TRBV29-1 and J is TRBJ1-5; no definite D call. Trimming took off 6 bases at V and 1 base at J, with 16 bases between the two ends. The CDR3 has 15 amino acids. Germline assignment: CDR1 SQVTM and CDR2 ANQGSEA.

The sample holds many counts of this clonotype. The chain employs TRBV14 and TRBJ1-6, with TRBD1 as a possible D gene (5 bases). Trimming removed 0 bases at V and 12 bases at J, with 12 bases between. Germline V gene data show CDR1 as SGHDN and CDR2 as FVKESK. This CDR3 comprises 14 residues. As DNA, the CDR3 is TGTGCCAGCAGCCAAGATCCAGGAGGGGTACCCCTCCACTTT. Amino acid sequence: CASSQDPGGVPLHF.

This clonotype was recorded at least ten times. This chain connects TRBV9 to TRBJ1-5, with a weak D call TRBD1 (6 bases). Germline CDR1 SGDLS, CDR2 YYNGEE. CDR3 length: 15 amino acids. With 3 bases removed from V and 5 bases from J, the gap between germline ends came to 15 bases. The CDR3 region has the DNA TGTGCCAGCAGCGCCAACGGGGGCCGTTATCAGCCCCAGCATTTT. Translation gives CASSANGGRYQPQHF. The complete variable domain, with remaining parts taken from reference TRBV9 and TRBJ1-5, reads DSGVTQTPKHLITATGQRVTLRCSPRSGDLSVYWYQQSLDQGLQFLIQYYNGEERAKGNILERFSAQQFPDLHSELNLSSLELGDSALYFCASSANGGRYQPQHFGDGTRLSIL.

This clonotype was recorded at least ten times. V is TRBV29-1 and J is TRBJ2-5; 9 positions agree with TRBD1. The V segment lost 7 bases and the J segment 4 bases; nucleotides outside the gene matches: 4. From germline, CDR1 is SQVTM and CDR2 ANQGSEA. This CDR3 has 12 residues. Written as DNA, the CDR3 is TGCAGCGCCGCGGACAGGGGAGAGACCCAGTACTTC. This sequence encodes CSAADRGETQYF.

This clonotype was counted a few times. The chain uses TRBV12-5 and TRBJ2-1; TRBD2 matches at 7 bases. V lost 3 bases to trimming and J lost 0 bases; unmatched junction nucleotides: 2. Germline CDR1 is LGHNT and CDR2 is FRNRAP. The CDR3 consists of 15 residues. Here the CDR3 reads CASGLAGSSYNEQFF. Written as DNA, the CDR3 is TGTGCTAGTGGTTTAGCGGGGAGCTCCTACAATGAGCAGTTCTTC.

The genes are TRBV6-6 and TRBJ2-7, with 7 nucleotides matching TRBD2. Unmatched junction bases numbered 5, after V lost 3 bases and J lost 3 bases. This CDR3 is 14 amino acids long. Germline CDR1 reads MNHNY; CDR2 reads SVGAGI (reference sequence). CDR3 protein: CASSYRRENYEQYF. CDR3 nucleotides: TGTGCCAGCAGTTATAGGCGGGAGAACTACGAGCAGTACTTC.

This clonotype was recorded a few times. This chain connects TRBV4-1 to TRBJ2-1; 9 bases map to TRBD2. The germline CDR1 and CDR2 sequences are MGHRA and YSYEKL. CDR3 size: 15 residues. Trimming cost V 4 bases and J 6 bases; bases outside gene matches: 7. CDR3 sequence: CASSRPSGVSNEQFF. CDR3 nucleotide sequence: TGCGCCAGCAGCCGGCCTAGCGGGGTCTCCAATGAGCAGTTCTTC.